These 20 T cell receptor beta chains came from one sample sequenced in a study of T cells in Graves' hyperthyroidism and ophthalmopathy. Amplification of TCR beta CDR3 regions was performed using RNA transcripts as template. TCR CDR3 underwent first-round RT-PCR with the HTBI primer set. TCRdb reanalysed the multiplex PCR reads using MiXCR and keeps one entry per CDR3 protein. Of 350,000 or so distinct CDR3 sequences listed, 18% are singletons. The sample comprised blood. All receptors come from a middle-aged woman with Graves' ophthalmopathy.

This clonotype was found many times. This chain joins TRBV28 and TRBJ2-5; 15 bases line up with TRBD2. Per the germline V gene, CDR1 is MDHEN and CDR2 is SYDVKM. V was pared by 3 bases and J by 1 base, with 12 bases of the junction left unmatched. The CDR3 runs 20 residues. The CDR3 sequence: CASSFDPFGTSGRTQETQYF. In nucleotides, the CDR3 is TGTGCCAGCAGTTTTGATCCATTCGGGACTAGCGGGAGGACCCAAGAGACCCAGTACTTC.

This clonotype was seen ten or more times. This sequence joins TRBV27 and TRBJ2-2, with TRBD2 identical over 10 bases. Germline CDR1 MNHEY, CDR2 SMNVEV (reference sequence). The CDR3 is made up of 15 amino acids. V shed 6 bases and J 1 base; nucleotides not matched to a gene: 2. CDR3 nucleotides: TGTGCCAGCAGGGGACTAGCGAGGAACACCGGGGAGCTGTTTTTT. Amino acids: CASRGLARNTGELFF.

This clonotype was counted many times. The gene calls are TRBV12-5 and TRBJ2-7; D call uncertain. The germline gives CDR1 LGHNT, CDR2 FRNRAP. The length of the CDR3 is 12 residues. V was cut by 2 bases and J by 4 bases, with 6 bases left in between. The CDR3 here is CASGLPRYEQYF. Here the CDR3 DNA reads TGTGCTAGTGGTTTGCCTCGGTACGAGCAGTACTTC.

The chain couples TRBV11-2 to TRBJ2-5; a possible D gene is TRBD1 (5 bases). Germline values: CDR1 SGHAT, CDR2 FQNNGV. CDR3 length equals 14 residues. The germline V and J ends were trimmed by 2 bases and 9 bases, with 16 bases remaining between them. The CDR3 is CASSLSRAEGAQYF. In DNA, the CDR3 is TGTGCCAGCAGCTTAAGCCGGGCCGAAGGGGCCCAGTACTTC.

This clonotype was observed many times. The chain is built from TRBV6-5 and TRBJ2-7; 10 nucleotides line up with TRBD2. Germline CDR1 and CDR2: MNHEY and SVGAGI. CDR3 length equals 13 residues. Losses at the gene ends were 3 bases for V and 9 bases for J; bases not matched to a gene: 5. The CDR3 spells CASSYTSGIGQYF. For the CDR3, the DNA is TGTGCCAGCAGTTATACTAGCGGGATCGGGCAGTACTTC.

Worth noting for this clonotype: A junction end diverges from the germline sequence, so it may reflect a read error. The chain has TRBV14 and TRBJ2-5; D gene ambiguous. This CDR3 spans 14 amino acids. Germline V gene lookup returns CDR1 SGHDN and CDR2 FVKESK. The CDR3 loop is CASGQDQKPETQYF. Here the CDR3 DNA reads TGTGCCAGCGGCCAAGACCAAAAACCAGAGACCCAGTACTTC.

This clonotype came up many times. The V and J genes are TRBV4-1 and TRBJ1-1; no reliable D call. This CDR3 spans 12 amino acids. V was trimmed by 0 bases and J by 7 bases, leaving 6 bases between them. CDR1 and CDR2 from the germline V gene are MGHRA and YSYEKL. CDR3 in DNA: TGCGCCAGCAGCCAAGAAGGCATTGAAGCTTTCTTT. It codes for CASSQEGIEAFF.

Concerning this clonotype: The junction does not match germline at one end; this may be a read error. This sequence joins TRBV6-2 or TRBV6-3 and TRBJ2-7, with D perhaps TRBD1 (6 bases). The CDR3 extends over 13 amino acids. Germline CDR1 MNHEY, CDR2 SVGEGT. The CDR3 DNA follows: TGTGCCAGCAGTTACGGGACACGCTACGAGCAGTGCTTC. Its protein product is CASSYGTRYEQCF.

This clonotype was counted at least ten times. V usage is TRBV5-1 and J usage is TRBJ2-7; 7 bases are a match to TRBD2. The CDR3 is made up of 15 amino acids. Germline CDR1 reads SGHRS; CDR2 reads YFSETQ. V shed 1 base, J shed 4 bases, and the junction held 8 bases outside the gene matches. In DNA form, the CDR3 reads TGCGCCAGCAGCTTGTTGGGCGGGAGTGTTTACGAGCAGTACTTC. Its translation: CASSLLGGSVYEQYF.

This clonotype showed up many times. This rearrangement joins TRBV7-9 to TRBJ1-5; D call uncertain. Between the trimmed V and J ends, which lost 2 bases and 5 bases, there was a span of 10 bases. Germline loops: CDR1 SEHNR, CDR2 FQNEAQ (reference sequence). The CDR3 sequence is 14 residues long. CDR3 sequence (DNA): TGTGCCAGCAGCTTATCAGGCAATGATCAGCCCCAGCATTTT. Amino acid sequence: CASSLSGNDQPQHF.

Ten or more counts support this clonotype. V is TRBV20-1 and J is TRBJ2-3; 12 bases fit TRBD2. This CDR3 region has 18 residues. V lost 6 bases to trimming and J lost 1 base; unmatched junction nucleotides: 14. Looked up from germline, CDR1 is DFQATT and CDR2 is SNEGSKA (reference sequence). The CDR3 DNA follows: TGCAGTGCAACTGGACAGGGCGGACTAGCGGGGCGCACAGATACGCAGTATTTT. Translated: CSATGQGGLAGRTDTQYF.

This clonotype was seen just once. The rearrangement links TRBV27 to TRBJ1-6, with 7 bases aligning to TRBD1. Trimming removed 11 bases from V and 6 bases from J; junction bases left unmatched: 10. The CDR3 extends over 14 amino acids. The germline V gene has CDR1 MNHEY and CDR2 SMNVEV (reference sequence). CDR3 nucleotides: TGTGCCCACTACAGGGGATTCCCTAATTCACCCCTCCACTTT. Translated, it gives CAHYRGFPNSPLHF.

Ten or more counts support this clonotype. V usage is TRBV12-3 or TRBV12-4 and J usage is TRBJ1-5; 10 nucleotides align to TRBD1. The CDR3 is 16 amino acids. The V segment lost 4 bases and the J segment 0 bases; nucleotides outside the gene matches: 3. CDR3 in DNA: TGTGCCAGCAGTTCCCGGGACAGGGGTAGCAATCAGCCCCAGCATTTT. Translated: CASSSRDRGSNQPQHF.

In its sample, this clonotype was seen many times. The genes are TRBV19 and TRBJ2-2, with TRBD2 matching 13 bases. Germline CDR1 reads LNHDA; CDR2 reads SQIVND (reference sequence). The CDR3 has 16 residues. V lost 8 bases, J lost 5 bases, and 8 bases stayed unmatched. The CDR3 DNA is TGTGCCAGTCAGACTAGCGGGAGGAAGGTGACCGGGGAGCTGTTTTTT. Encoded protein: CASQTSGRKVTGELFF.

Many counts were recorded for this clonotype. The V and J genes are TRBV11-2 and TRBJ2-7; maybe TRBD2 (5 bases). CDR3 length: 12 amino acids. Germline values: CDR1 SGHAT, CDR2 FQNNGV. V was trimmed by 3 bases and J by 6 bases, leaving 9 bases between them. The DNA for the CDR3 is TGTGCCAGCAGCTTTGTTGGGAGCGAGCAGTACTTC. Translation: CASSFVGSEQYF.

The chain recombines TRBV20-1 with TRBJ2-2; D might be TRBD1 or TRBD2, each matching 7 bases. The V gene's germline CDR1 is DFQATT and CDR2 SNEGSKA (reference sequence). The CDR3 runs to 15 residues. V was trimmed by 1 base and J by 4 bases, leaving 13 bases between them. The CDR3 sequence: CSARAGGASTGELFF. The CDR3 bases are TGCAGTGCTAGAGCAGGGGGGGCAAGCACCGGGGAGCTGTTTTTT.

This chain joins TRBV6-1 and TRBJ1-2, with D possibly TRBD1 on 5 matching bases. Germline values: CDR1 MNHNS, CDR2 SASEGT. Trimming pared 7 bases from V and 6 bases from J, leaving 18 bases between. The CDR3 has 14 amino acids. The CDR3 sequence is CASTQTWGIDGYTF. The CDR3 DNA reads TGTGCCAGCACTCAAACTTGGGGGATTGATGGCTACACCTTC.

This clonotype was observed at least ten times. This chain links TRBV30 with TRBJ1-1; 7 bases are shared with TRBD1. Losses at the gene ends were 4 bases for V and 5 bases for J; bases not matched to a gene: 4. This CDR3 comprises 12 residues. Germline loops: CDR1 GTSNPN, CDR2 SVGIG (reference sequence). The CDR3 nucleotides are TGTGCCTGGACTCAGGGGGGTACTGAAGCTTTCTTT. As protein: CAWTQGGTEAFF.

With regard to this clonotype: At one end the junction does not follow the germline gene, possibly because of a read error. The chain couples TRBV28 to TRBJ2-5; TRBD2 agrees at 8 bases. The V gene's germline CDR1 is MDHEN and CDR2 SYDVKM. The CDR3 is 14 residues long. The CDR3 DNA reads as TGTGCCAGCAGACGACTAGCGAGTCAAGAGACCCAGTATTTC. It codes for CASRRLASQETQYF.

The chain joins TRBV6-4 to TRBJ1-1, with unresolved D. V was pared by 2 bases and J by 4 bases, with 14 bases between. The germline V gene has CDR1 MRHNA and CDR2 SNTAGT. The CDR3 is 15 amino acids. CDR3 region: CASSDRAGSSTEAFF. CDR3 coding DNA: TGTGCCAGCAGTGACCGGGCGGGGTCAAGCACTGAAGCTTTCTTT.